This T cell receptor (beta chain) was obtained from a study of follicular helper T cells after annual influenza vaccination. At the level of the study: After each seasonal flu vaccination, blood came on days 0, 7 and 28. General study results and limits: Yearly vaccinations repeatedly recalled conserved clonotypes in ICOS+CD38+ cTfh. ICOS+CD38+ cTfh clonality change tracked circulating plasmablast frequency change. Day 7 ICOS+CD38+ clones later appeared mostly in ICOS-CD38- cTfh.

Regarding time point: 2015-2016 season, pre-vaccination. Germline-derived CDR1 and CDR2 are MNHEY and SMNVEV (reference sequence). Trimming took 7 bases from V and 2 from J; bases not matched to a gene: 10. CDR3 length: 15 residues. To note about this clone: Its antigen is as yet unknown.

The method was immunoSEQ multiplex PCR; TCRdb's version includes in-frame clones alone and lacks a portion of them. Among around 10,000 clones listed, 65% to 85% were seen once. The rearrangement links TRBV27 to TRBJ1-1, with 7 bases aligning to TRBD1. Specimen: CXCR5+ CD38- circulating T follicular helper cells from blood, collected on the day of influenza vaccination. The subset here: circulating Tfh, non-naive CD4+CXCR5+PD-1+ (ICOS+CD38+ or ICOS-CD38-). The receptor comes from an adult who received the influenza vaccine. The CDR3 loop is CASTPRGTVNTEAFF. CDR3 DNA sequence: TGTGCCAGCACTCCCAGAGGGACAGTTAACACTGAAGCTTTCTTT.